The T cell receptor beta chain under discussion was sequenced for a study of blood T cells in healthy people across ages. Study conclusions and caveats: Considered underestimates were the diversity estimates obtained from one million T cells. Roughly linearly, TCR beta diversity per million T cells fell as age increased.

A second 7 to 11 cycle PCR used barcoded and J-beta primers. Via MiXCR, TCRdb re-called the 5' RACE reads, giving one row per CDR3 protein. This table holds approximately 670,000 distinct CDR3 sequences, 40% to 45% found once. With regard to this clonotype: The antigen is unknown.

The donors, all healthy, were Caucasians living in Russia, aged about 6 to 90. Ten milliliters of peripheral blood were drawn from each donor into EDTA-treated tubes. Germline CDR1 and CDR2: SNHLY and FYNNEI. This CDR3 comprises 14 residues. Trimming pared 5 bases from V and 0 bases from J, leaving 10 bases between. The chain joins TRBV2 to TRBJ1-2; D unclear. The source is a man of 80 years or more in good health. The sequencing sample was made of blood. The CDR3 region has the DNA TGTGCCAGCAGTTACGGGGTCCCTAACTATGGCTACACCTTC. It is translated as CASSYGVPNYGYTF.